This TCR beta chain was recovered during a study of shared clonotypes between healthy human individuals. Notes on this clone: Its antigen is as yet unknown.

Germline-derived CDR1 and CDR2 are WNHNN and SYGVQD (reference sequence). The junction had 6 bases not matched to a gene; V was cut back by 4 bases and J by 1 base. The CDR3 runs to 16 residues. Study conclusions and caveats: Expectations were that clonotype sharing among donors would be affected by sequencing depth.

The deep-level immunoSEQ assay was used. The DNA input per sorted-subset replicate PCR was about 180 ng, corresponding to tens of thousands of T cell genomes. In the source study's methods: Filtering of immunoSEQ junctional sequences could not match full-length read filtering. TCRdb's table, derived via immunoSEQ multiplex PCR, lists solely in-frame clones and lacks some. For V, J and clone size, that table is used; D and trimming come from the DNA. The sample yields some 2.3 million clones, 90% to 95% seen once. The V and J genes are TRBV10-1 and TRBJ2-3, with 9 bases fitting TRBD2. This TCR came from a man aged 18 to 30 in good health. Some clones in this sample may be carry-over from other donors' samples. Sample: naive CD4+ T cells from PBMCs. The subset denotes: CD45RA+ positively selected. CDR3: CASSAATSGRTDTQYF. CDR3 DNA sequence: TGCGCCAGCAGTGCCGCGACTAGCGGACGCACAGATACGCAGTATTTT.